One sample yielded the 8 T cell receptor beta chains listed below, sequenced in a study of technical replicates of blood from a few donors. Profiling relied on immunoSEQ multiplex PCR, and the TCRdb table lists in-frame clones only, not all of them. The sample has about 56,000 clones, 93% seen once. The sample taken for sequencing was PBMCs. These receptors were collected from a human donor in good health. Some clones in this sample may be carry-over from other donors' samples.

This rearrangement joins TRBV7-9 to TRBJ2-5, with 7 bases matching TRBD2. J gave up 2 bases and V 5 bases, and 14 bases lay outside the gene matches. Germline lookup yields CDR1 SEHNR and CDR2 FQNEAQ (reference sequence). The CDR3 is made up of 17 amino acids. The CDR3 sequence is CASSLPLSGAGQETQYF. Here the CDR3 DNA reads TGTGCCAGCAGCCTCCCCCTCTCGGGAGCGGGACAAGAGACCCAGTACTTC.

The chain has TRBV5-4 and TRBJ2-2, with 8 nucleotides matching TRBD2. Germline V gene sequence: CDR1 SGHNT, CDR2 YYREEE (reference sequence). Germline trimming cut 2 bases from V and 8 bases from J; bases unmatched to any gene: 8. This CDR3 region has 15 residues. The CDR3: CASSFFSGNLGELFF. The CDR3 coding sequence is TGTGCCAGCAGCTTTTTTAGCGGGAATTTGGGGGAGCTGTTTTTT.

V gene TRBV6-5 combines with J gene TRBJ2-1; 7 nucleotides align to TRBD2. Germline CDR1 MNHEY, CDR2 SVGAGI. This CDR3 has 15 amino acids. Trimming cost V 6 bases and J 6 bases; bases outside gene matches: 11. The CDR3 protein is CASSRPGGSFNEQFF. In nucleotides, the CDR3 is TGTGCCAGCAGCCGGCCCGGCGGGAGCTTCAATGAGCAGTTCTTC.

The V and J genes are TRBV14 and TRBJ1-1; the D is unclear. The CDR3 has 12 amino acids. Trimming took 0 bases from V and 8 from J, leaving 7 bases between them. The V gene's germline CDR1 is SGHDN and CDR2 FVKESK. CDR3 residues: CASSQDFLEAFF. The CDR3 region has the DNA TGTGCCAGCAGCCAAGACTTCTTAGAAGCTTTCTTT.

V is TRBV6-1 and J is TRBJ1-4; 7 bases map to TRBD1. The CDR3 extends over 14 amino acids. V dropped 4 bases and J dropped 5; count of bases not matched to a gene: 4. Germline lookup yields CDR1 MNHNS and CDR2 SASEGT. The CDR3, as DNA: TGTGCCAGCAGTGCGGGGACAGCGAATGAAAAACTGTTTTTT. Residues: CASSAGTANEKLFF.

The V call is TRBV2, the J call TRBJ1-6; a weak D match, TRBD1 (5 bases). Germline V CDR1 and CDR2: SNHLY, FYNNEI. The CDR3 runs to 15 residues. V shed 10 bases and J shed 9 bases, with 22 bases lying between them. CDR3 region: CANLMGPGVGSPLHF. The CDR3 coding sequence is TGTGCCAACCTGATGGGACCGGGGGTGGGTTCACCCCTCCACTTT.

This sequence joins TRBV10-3 and TRBJ2-2, with 8 bases identical to TRBD1. V dropped 2 bases and J dropped 4; count of bases not matched to a gene: 9. The CDR3 covers 17 residues. CDR1 ENHRY and CDR2 SYGVKD come from the germline V gene. The CDR3 is CAISEVVGTGATGELFF. The CDR3 DNA reads TGTGCCATCAGTGAGGTAGTTGGGACAGGAGCCACCGGGGAGCTGTTTTTT.

CDR3 residues: CASSLGQGNLAGYTF. The DNA of the CDR3 is TGTGCCAGCAGCTTGGGACAGGGAAATTTGGCAGGCTACACCTTC. The chain links TRBV5-4 to TRBJ1-2, with TRBD1 identical over 7 bases. CDR1 and CDR2 from the germline V gene are SGHNT and YYREEE (reference sequence). J gave up 8 bases and V 0 bases, and 10 bases lay outside the gene matches. The CDR3 contains 15 residues.